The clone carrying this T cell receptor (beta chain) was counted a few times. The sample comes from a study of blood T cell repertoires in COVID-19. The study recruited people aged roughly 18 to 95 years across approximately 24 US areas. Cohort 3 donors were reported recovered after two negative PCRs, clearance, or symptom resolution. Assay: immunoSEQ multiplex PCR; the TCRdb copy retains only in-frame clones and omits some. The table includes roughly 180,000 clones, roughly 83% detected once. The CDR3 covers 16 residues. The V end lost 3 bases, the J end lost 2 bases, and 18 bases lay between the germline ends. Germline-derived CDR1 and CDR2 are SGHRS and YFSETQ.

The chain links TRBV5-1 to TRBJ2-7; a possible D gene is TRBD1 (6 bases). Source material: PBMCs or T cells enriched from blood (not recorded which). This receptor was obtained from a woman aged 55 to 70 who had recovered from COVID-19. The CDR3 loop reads CASSYRDTSSTYEQYF. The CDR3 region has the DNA TGCGCCAGCAGCTACCGGGACACCTCATCAACCTACGAGCAGTACTTC.